The T cell receptor (beta chain) under discussion was sequenced for a study of T cells in Graves' hyperthyroidism and ophthalmopathy. General study findings and limits: Most clonotypes expanded in thyroid above 0.001 were likewise present in blood.

Subjects aged 18 to 65 presented with newly diagnosed hyperthyroidism of less than 2 months' duration. The study excluded patients with uncontrolled infection, other autoimmune disease, pregnancy or lactation. RNA transcripts provided the source from which TCR beta CDR3 regions were amplified. With the HTBI primer set, the TCR CDR3 went through a first round of RT-PCR. TCRdb redid the calling of the multiplex PCR reads with MiXCR, one entry per CDR3 protein. The table records about 180,000 distinct CDR3 sequences, about a sixth of them present only once. At least ten counts were recorded for this clonotype. Its antigen remains unknown. The TCR was taken from a woman in her forties or fifties with Graves' hyperthyroidism. The sequenced material came from blood.

CDR3 coding DNA: TGTGCCAGCAGTGACAGGGTAGTCGACACTGAAGCTTTCTTT. Translation: CASSDRVVDTEAFF. The chain joins TRBV6-1 to TRBJ1-1; D may be TRBD1 (5 bases). The ends were cut back, 3 bases at V and 3 bases at J, with 11 bases in the middle. Germline lookup yields CDR1 MNHNS and CDR2 SASEGT. The CDR3 extends over 14 amino acids.